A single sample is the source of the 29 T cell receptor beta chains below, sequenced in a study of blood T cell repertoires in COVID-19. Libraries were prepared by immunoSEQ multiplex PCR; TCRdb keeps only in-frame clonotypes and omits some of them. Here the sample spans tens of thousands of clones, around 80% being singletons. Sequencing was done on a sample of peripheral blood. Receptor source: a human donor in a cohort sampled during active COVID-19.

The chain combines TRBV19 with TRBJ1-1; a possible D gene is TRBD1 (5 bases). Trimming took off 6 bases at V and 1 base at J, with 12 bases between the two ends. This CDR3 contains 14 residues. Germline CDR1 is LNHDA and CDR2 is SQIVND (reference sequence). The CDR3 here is CASRWGGSNTEAFF. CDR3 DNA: TGTGCCAGTAGGTGGGGGGGGTCGAACACTGAAGCTTTCTTT.

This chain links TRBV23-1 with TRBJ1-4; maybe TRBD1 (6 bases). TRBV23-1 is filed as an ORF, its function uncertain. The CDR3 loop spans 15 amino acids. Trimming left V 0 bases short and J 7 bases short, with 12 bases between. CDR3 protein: CASSQSMGAGEKLFF. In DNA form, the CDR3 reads TGCGCCAGCAGTCAATCGATGGGGGCTGGTGAAAAACTGTTTTTT.

DNA of the CDR3: TGTGCCAGCTCACCAAAACCGGCTGAAGCTTTCTTT. Translating it yields CASSPKPAEAFF. The genes are TRBV18 and TRBJ1-1, with D unresolved. V was shortened by 2 bases and J by 6 bases, with 7 bases between the two germline ends. Germline-derived CDR1 and CDR2 are KGHSH and LQKENI. CDR3 length: 12 residues.

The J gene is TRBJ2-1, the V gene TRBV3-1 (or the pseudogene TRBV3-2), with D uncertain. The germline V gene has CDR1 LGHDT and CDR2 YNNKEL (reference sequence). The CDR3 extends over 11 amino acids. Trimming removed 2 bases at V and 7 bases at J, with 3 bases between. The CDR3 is CASSQPNEQFF. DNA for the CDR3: TGTGCCAGCAGCCAACCGAATGAGCAGTTCTTC.

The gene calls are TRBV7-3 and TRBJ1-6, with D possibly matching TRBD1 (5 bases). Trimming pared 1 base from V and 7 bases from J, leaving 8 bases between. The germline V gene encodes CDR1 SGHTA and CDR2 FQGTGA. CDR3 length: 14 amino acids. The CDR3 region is CASSLRRDNSPLHF. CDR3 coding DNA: TGTGCCAGCAGCTTAAGGAGGGACAATTCACCCCTCCACTTT.

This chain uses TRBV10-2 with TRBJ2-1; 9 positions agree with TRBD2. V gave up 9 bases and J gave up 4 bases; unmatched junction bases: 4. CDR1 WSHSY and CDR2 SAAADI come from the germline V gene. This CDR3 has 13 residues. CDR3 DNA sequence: TGCGCCAGTTCTAGCGGGGAATACAATGAGCAGTTCTTC. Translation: CASSSGEYNEQFF.

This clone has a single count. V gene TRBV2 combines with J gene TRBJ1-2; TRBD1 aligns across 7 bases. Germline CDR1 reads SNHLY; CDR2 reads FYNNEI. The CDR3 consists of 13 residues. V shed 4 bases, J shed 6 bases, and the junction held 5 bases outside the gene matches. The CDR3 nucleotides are TGTGCCAGCAGTGTATGGGACAGCAATGGCTACACCTTC. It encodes CASSVWDSNGYTF.

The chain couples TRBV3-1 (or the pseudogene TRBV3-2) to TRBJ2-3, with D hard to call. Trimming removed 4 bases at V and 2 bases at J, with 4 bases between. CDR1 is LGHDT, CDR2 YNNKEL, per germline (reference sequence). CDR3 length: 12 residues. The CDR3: CASSPHTDTQYF. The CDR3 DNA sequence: TGTGCCAGCAGCCCACACACAGATACGCAGTATTTT.

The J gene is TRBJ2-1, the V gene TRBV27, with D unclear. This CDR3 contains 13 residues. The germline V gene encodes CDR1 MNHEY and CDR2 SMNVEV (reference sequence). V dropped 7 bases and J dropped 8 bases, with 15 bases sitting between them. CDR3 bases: TGTGCCAGCACTAGGCGGAATCGCGATGAGCAGTTCTTC. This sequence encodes CASTRRNRDEQFF.

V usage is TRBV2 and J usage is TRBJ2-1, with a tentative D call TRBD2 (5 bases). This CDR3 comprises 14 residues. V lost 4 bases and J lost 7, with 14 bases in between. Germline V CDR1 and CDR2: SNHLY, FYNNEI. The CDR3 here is CASSVRRAGNEQFF. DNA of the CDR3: TGTGCCAGCAGTGTGAGGCGGGCTGGGAATGAGCAGTTCTTC.

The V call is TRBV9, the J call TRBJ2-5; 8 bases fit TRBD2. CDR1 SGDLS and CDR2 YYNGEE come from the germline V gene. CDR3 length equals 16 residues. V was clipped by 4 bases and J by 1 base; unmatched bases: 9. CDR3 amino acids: CASSPTSGGAQETQYF. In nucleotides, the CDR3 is TGTGCCAGCAGCCCAACGTCCGGGGGGGCCCAAGAGACCCAGTACTTC.

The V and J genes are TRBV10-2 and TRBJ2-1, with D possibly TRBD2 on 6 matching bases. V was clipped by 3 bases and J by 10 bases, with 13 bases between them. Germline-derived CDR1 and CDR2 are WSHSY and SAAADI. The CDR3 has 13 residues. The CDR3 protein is CASSDLGGGEQFF. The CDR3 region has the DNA TGCGCCAGCAGTGATTTGGGGGGTGGCGAGCAGTTCTTC.

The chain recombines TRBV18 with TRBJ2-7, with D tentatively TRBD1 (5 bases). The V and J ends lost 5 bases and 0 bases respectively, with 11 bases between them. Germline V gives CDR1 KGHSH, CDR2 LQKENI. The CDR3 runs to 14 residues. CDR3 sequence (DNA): TGTGCCAGCTCAGACAGACCGAGCTCCTACGAGCAGTACTTC. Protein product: CASSDRPSSYEQYF. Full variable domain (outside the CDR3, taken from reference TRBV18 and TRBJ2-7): NAGVMQNPRHLVRRRGQEARLRCSPMKGHSHVYWYRQLPEEGLKFMVYLQKENIIDESGMPKERFSAEFPKEGPSILRIQQVVRGDSAAYFCASSDRPSSYEQYFGPGTRLTVT.

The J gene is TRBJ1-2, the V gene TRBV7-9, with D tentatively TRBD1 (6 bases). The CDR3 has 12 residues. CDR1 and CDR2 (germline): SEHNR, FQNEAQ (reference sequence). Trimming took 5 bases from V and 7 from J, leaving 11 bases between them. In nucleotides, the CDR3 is TGTGCCAGCAGCCCGAGAGGGGGTGGCTACACCTTC. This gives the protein CASSPRGGGYTF. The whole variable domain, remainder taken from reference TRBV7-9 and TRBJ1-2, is DTGVSQNPRHKITKRGQNVTFRCDPISEHNRLYWYRQTLGQGPEFLTYFQNEAQLEKSRLLSDRFSAERPKGSFSTLEIQRTEQGDSAMYLCASSPRGGGYTFGSGTRLTVV.

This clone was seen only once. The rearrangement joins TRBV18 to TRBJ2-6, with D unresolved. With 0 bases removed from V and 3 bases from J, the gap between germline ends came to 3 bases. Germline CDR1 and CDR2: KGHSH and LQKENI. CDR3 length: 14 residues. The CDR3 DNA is TGTGCCAGCTCACCACCCGGTGGGGCCAACGTCCTGACTTTC. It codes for CASSPPGGANVLTF.

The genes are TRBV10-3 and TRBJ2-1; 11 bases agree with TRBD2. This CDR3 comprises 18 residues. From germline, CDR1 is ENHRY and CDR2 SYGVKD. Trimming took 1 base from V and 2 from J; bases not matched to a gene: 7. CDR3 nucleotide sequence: TGTGCCATCAGTGAGTTAGCGGGGGGGCCGACAACCTACAATGAGCAGTTCTTC. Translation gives CAISELAGGPTTYNEQFF.

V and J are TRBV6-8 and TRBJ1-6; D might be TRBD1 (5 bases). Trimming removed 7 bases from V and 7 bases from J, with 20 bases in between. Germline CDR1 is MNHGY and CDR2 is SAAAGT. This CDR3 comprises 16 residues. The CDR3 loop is CASIQRLGEGNSPLHF. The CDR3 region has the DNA TGTGCCAGCATCCAGCGGTTGGGGGAGGGAAATTCACCCCTCCACTTT.

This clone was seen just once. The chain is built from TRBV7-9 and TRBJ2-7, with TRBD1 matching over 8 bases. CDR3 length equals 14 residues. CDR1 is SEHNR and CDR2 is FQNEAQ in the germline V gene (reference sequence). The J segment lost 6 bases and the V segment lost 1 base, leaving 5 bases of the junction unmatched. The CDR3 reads CASSLDGQGVEQYF. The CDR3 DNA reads TGTGCCAGCAGCTTAGATGGACAGGGCGTCGAGCAGTACTTC.

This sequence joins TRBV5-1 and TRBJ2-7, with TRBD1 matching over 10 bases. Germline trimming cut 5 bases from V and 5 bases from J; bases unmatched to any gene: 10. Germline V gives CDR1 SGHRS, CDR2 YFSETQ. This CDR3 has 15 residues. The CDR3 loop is CASRLARDRGHEQYF. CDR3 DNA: TGCGCCAGCAGACTTGCCCGGGACAGGGGCCACGAGCAGTACTTC.

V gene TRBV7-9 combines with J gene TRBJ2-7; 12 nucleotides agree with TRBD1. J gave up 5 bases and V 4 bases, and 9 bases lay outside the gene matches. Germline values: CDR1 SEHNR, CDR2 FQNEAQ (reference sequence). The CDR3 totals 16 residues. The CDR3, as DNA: TGTGCCAGCAGCTCCGGGCGGGGACAGGGGGCACACGAGCAGTACTTC. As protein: CASSSGRGQGAHEQYF.

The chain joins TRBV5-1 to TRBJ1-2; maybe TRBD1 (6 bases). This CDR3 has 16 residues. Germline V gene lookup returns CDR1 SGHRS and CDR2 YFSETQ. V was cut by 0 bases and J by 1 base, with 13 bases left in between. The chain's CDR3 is CASSLVSGALNYGYTF. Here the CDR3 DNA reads TGCGCCAGCAGCTTGGTCTCAGGGGCCCTTAACTATGGCTACACCTTC.

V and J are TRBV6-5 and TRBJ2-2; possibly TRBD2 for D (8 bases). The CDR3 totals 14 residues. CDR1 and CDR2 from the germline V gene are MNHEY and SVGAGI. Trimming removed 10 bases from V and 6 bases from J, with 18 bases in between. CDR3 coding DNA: TGTGCCACTCAGGGGGAACTAGCGGCCGGGGAGCTGTTTTTT. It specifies CATQGELAAGELFF.

In nucleotides, the CDR3 is TGTGCCAGCTCACGAAGCTACAGGGGTAATGAGCAGTTCTTC. Protein: CASSRSYRGNEQFF. The rearrangement joins TRBV18 to TRBJ2-1; 7 bases are a match to TRBD1. Trimming took 4 bases from V and 7 from J; bases not matched to a gene: 7. In germline, CDR1 is KGHSH, CDR2 LQKENI. The CDR3 runs 14 residues.

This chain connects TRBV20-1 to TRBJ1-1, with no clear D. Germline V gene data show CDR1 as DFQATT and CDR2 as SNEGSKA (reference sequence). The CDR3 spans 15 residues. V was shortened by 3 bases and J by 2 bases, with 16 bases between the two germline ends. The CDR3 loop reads CSASMPGRVNTEAFF. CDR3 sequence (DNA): TGCAGTGCTAGTATGCCCGGGAGGGTCAACACTGAAGCTTTCTTT.

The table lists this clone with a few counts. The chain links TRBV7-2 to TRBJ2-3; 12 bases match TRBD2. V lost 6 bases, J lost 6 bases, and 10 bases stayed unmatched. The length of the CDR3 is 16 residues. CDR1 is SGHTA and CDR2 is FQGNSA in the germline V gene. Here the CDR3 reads CASSWTSGVTGDTQYF. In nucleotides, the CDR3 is TGTGCCAGCAGTTGGACTAGCGGGGTCACCGGCGATACGCAGTATTTT. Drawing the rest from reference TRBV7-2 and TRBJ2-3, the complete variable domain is GAGVSQSPSNKVTEKGKDVELRCDPISGHTALYWYRQSLGQGLEFLIYFQGNSAPDKSGLPSDRFSAERTGGSVSTLTIQRTQQEDSAVYLCASSWTSGVTGDTQYFGPGTRLTVL.

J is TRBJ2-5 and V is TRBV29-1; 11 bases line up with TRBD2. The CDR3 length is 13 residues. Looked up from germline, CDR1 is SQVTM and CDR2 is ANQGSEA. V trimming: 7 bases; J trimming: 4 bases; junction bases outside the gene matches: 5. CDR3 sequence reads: CSARLAGPETQYF. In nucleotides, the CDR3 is TGCAGCGCCAGACTAGCGGGGCCAGAGACCCAGTACTTC.

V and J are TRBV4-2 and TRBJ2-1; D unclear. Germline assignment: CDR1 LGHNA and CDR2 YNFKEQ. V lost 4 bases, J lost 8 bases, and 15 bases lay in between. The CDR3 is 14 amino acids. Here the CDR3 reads CASSLNTVIDEQFF. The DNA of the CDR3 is TGTGCCAGCAGCCTAAATACGGTCATCGATGAGCAGTTCTTC.

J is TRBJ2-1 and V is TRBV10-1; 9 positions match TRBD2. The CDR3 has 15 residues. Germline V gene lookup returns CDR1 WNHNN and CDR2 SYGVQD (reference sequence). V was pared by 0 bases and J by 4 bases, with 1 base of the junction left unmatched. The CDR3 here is CASSESSGGYNEQFF. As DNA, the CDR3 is TGCGCCAGCAGTGAGTCGAGCGGGGGGTACAATGAGCAGTTCTTC.

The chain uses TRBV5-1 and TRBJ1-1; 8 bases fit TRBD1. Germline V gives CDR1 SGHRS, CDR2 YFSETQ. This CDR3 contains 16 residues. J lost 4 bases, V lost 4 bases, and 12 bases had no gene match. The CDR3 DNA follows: TGCGCCAGCAGCCCTGGAGGACAGGGCGTCGGCACTGAAGCTTTCTTT. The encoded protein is CASSPGGQGVGTEAFF. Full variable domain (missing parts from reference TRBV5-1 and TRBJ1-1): KAGVTQTPRYLIKTRGQQVTLSCSPISGHRSVSWYQQTPGQGLQFLFEYFSETQRNKGNFPGRFSGRQFSNSRSEMNVSTLELGDSALYLCASSPGGQGVGTEAFFGQGTRLTVV.